These 8 T cell receptor beta chains were sequenced from one sample in a study of vaccination effects on CD4 cells after COVID-19. Their antigens are not known. Repertoires were generated with immunoSEQ multiplex PCR, while TCRdb's copy carries only in-frame clones and drops some. Among 57,000 or so clones listed, about 81% were seen once. Scientists isolated CD4+ T cells after a roughly 9-day culture period ended. Two-dose BNT162b2 or mRNA-1273 vaccination was given to participants. The material was CD4+ T cells from PBMCs cultured without peptide, obtained after COVID-19 vaccination. Receptor source: a human donor who received a COVID-19 vaccine.

This rearrangement joins TRBV30 to TRBJ1-6; D gene ambiguous. V shed 4 bases and J shed 7 bases, with 20 bases lying between them. In germline, CDR1 is GTSNPN, CDR2 SVGIG (reference sequence). The CDR3 length is 16 residues. The CDR3 region has the DNA TGTGCCTGGACGCTGTCCGCCCTCCCCAGGAATTCACCCCTCCACTTT. Amino acid sequence: CAWTLSALPRNSPLHF.

Only a few counts were recorded for this clone. The chain carries TRBV6-5 and TRBJ1-6; D is uncertain. CDR1 is MNHEY and CDR2 is SVGAGI in the germline V gene. The CDR3 is 13 amino acids. Trimming removed 7 bases from V and 7 bases from J, with 11 bases in between. The CDR3 here is CASTLRENSPLHF. The CDR3 DNA sequence: TGTGCCAGCACACTCCGTGAGAATTCACCCCTCCACTTT.

The genes are TRBV4-2 and TRBJ2-5; no clear D gene. Trimming left V 1 base short and J 5 bases short, with 8 bases between. The CDR3 runs to 13 residues. Germline V gene data show CDR1 as LGHNA and CDR2 as YNFKEQ. CDR3 amino acids: CASSQGQFETQYF. CDR3 DNA: TGTGCCAGCAGCCAAGGCCAGTTTGAGACCCAGTACTTC.

V and J are TRBV6-5 and TRBJ2-7; 7 bases are shared with TRBD1. The V and J ends lost 4 bases and 2 bases, in that order; junction bases with no gene match: 5. Germline assignment: CDR1 MNHEY and CDR2 SVGAGI. The CDR3 totals 14 residues. CDR3 loop: CASSWQGVAYEQYF. In nucleotides, the CDR3 is TGTGCCAGCAGTTGGCAGGGGGTCGCCTACGAGCAGTACTTC.

In this sample, this clone turned up a few times. The CDR3 loop is CASSPKQGLGGYTF. The CDR3 coding sequence is TGCGCCAGCAGCCCTAAACAGGGACTGGGTGGCTACACCTTC. The genes are TRBV5-1 and TRBJ1-2; D is possibly TRBD1 (6 bases). Germline CDR1 reads SGHRS; CDR2 reads YFSETQ. Trimming removed 4 bases from V and 7 bases from J, with 17 bases in between. There are 14 residues in the CDR3.

The rearrangement joins TRBV29-1 to TRBJ2-2; D may be TRBD2 (6 bases). The V end lost 1 base, the J end lost 5 bases, and 8 bases lay between the germline ends. CDR1 is SQVTM and CDR2 is ANQGSEA in the germline V gene. The CDR3 extends over 13 amino acids. The CDR3 coding sequence is TGCAGCGTTGAAGGGGACTGGACCGGGGAGCTGTTTTTT. It codes for CSVEGDWTGELFF.

Only a few counts were recorded for this clone. This rearrangement joins TRBV27 to TRBJ1-2; no firm D call. Germline V lookup: CDR1 MNHEY, CDR2 SMNVEV (reference sequence). The CDR3 totals 15 residues. V was trimmed by 5 bases and J by 4 bases, leaving 17 bases between them. The CDR3 sequence: CASSPRPASIYGYTF. CDR3 DNA sequence: TGTGCCAGCAGTCCCAGGCCCGCTAGCATCTATGGCTACACCTTC.

This clone came up a few times. The chain couples TRBV12-3 or TRBV12-4 to TRBJ2-7, with a weak D call TRBD2 (5 bases). The CDR3 extends over 11 amino acids. Trimming removed 5 bases from V and 4 bases from J, with 6 bases in between. CDR3 sequence (DNA): TGTGCCAGCAGTGAGCGGTACGAGCAGTACTTC. Translation gives CASSERYEQYF.